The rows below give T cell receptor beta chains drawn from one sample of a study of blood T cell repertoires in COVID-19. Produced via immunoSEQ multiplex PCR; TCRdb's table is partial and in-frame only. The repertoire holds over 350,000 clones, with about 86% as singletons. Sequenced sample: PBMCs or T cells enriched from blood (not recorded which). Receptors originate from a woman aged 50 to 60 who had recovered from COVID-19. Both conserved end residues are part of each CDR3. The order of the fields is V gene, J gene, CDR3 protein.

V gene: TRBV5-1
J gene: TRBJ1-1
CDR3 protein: CASSWQGGTEAFF

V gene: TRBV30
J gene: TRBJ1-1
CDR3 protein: CAWSISQGRAEAFF

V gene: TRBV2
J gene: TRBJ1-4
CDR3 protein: CASSARTGETNEKLFF

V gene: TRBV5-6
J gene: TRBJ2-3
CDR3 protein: CASSFGLAGGPWTQYF

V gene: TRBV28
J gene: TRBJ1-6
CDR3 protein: CASSFRLNSPLHF

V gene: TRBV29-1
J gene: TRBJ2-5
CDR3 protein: CSARRGQETQYF

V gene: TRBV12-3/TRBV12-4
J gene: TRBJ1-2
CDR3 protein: CASSLSRYGYTF

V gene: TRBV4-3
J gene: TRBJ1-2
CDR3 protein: CASSQDWGVGDSRYGYTF

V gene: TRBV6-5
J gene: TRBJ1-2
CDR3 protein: CASSYSPRNYGYTF

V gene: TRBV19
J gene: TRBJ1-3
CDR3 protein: CASSISTAGNTIYF

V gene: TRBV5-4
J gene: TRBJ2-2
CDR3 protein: CASSFGGIAHTGELFF

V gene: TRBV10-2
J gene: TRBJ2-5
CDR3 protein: CASSESVAGGQETQYF

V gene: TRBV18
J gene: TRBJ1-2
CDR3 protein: CASSWTVGDGYTF

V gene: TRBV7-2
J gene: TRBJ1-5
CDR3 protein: CASTFQGSGPQHF

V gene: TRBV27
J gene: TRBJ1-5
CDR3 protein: CASSLTGRRPQHF

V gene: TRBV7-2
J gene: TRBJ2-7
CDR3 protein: CASSSSGDRYEQYF

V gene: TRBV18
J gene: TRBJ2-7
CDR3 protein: CASSPGRPTYEQYF

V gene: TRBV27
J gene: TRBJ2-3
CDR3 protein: CASSLSWDSFGDTQYF

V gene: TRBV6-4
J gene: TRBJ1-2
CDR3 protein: CASRSGPLGYTF

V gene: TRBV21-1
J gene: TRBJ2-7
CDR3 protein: CASSPRDSWADEQYF

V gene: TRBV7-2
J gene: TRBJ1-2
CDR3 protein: CASSLASDYHYGYTF

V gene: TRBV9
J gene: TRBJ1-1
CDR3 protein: CASSVVWERASEAFF

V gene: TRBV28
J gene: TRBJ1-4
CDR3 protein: CASKGWGRDEKLFF

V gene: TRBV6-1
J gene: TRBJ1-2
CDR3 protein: CASSAGLRGSNYGYTF

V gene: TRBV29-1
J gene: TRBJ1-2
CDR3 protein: CSVMGPGGYTF

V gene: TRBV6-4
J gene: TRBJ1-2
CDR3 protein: CASSPKPRQANHYGYTF

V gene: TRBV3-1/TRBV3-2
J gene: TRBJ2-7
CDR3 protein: CASSQEMGQPEQYF

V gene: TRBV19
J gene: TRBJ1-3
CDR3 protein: CASSYGNTIYF

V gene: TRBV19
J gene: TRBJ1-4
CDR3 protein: CASSISGRVSEKLFF

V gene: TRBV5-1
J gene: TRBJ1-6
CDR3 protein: CASSFGATTASSYNSPLHF

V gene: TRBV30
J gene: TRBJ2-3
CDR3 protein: CASESPTQYF

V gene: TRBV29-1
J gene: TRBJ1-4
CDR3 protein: CSVRTGDKLFF

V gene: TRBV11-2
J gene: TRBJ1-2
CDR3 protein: CASSAQGLNGYTF

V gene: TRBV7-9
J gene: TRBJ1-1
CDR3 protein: CASSYDTLNTEAFF

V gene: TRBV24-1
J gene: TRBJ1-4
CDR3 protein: CATSDLLGVTNEKLFF

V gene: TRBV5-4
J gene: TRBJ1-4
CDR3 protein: CASSLKGGKEKLFF

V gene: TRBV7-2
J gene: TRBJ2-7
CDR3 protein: CASSFELGEQYF

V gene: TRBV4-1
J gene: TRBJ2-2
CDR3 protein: CASSLRGVTKVNGTGELFF

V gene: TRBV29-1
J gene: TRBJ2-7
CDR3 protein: CSVVGGVTGIEQYF

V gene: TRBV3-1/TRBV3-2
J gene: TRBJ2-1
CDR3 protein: CASSRTSGGKYNEQFF

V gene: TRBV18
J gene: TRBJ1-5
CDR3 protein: CASSPSRQGSGQPQHF

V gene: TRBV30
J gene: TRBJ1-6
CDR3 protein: CAWSVGGQQYNSPLHF

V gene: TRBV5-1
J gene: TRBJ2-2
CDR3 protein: CASKSVGPVGGGELFF

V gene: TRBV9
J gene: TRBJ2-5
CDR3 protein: CASSVAGGNQETQYF

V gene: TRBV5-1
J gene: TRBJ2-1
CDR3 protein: CASIFTPGGEQFF

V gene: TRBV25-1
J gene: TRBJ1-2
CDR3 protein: CASSEYGRDGYTF

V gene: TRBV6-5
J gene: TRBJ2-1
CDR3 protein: CASQISGGAVNEQFF

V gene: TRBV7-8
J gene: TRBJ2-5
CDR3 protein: CASSLLAALGETQYF

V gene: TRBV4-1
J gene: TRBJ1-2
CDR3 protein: CASSPPPGQANYGYTF

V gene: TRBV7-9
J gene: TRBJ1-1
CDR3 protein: CASIEQNSDPEAFF

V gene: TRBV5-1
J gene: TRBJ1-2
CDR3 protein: CASSLTGGPLSNYGYTF

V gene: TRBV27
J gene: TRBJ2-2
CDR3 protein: CASSISGTGGAGTGELFF

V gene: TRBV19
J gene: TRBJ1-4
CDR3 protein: CASSIRTGTNEKLFF

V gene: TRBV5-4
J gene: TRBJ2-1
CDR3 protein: CASSLGGAPNEQFF

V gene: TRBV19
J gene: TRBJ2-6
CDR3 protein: CASSVQGSSGANVLTF

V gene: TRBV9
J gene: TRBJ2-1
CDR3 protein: CASSVAFSGGLYNEQFF

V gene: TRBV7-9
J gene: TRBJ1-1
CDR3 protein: CASSLTGRNTEAFF

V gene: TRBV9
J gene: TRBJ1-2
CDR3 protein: CASSVTESNYGYTF